This T cell receptor beta chain was sequenced for a study of blood T cell repertoires in COVID-19. Looking at the study overall: Samples came from the United States, Italy and Spain, spanning acute and convalescent COVID-19. PBMCs, B-cell-depleted T cells, or T cells were the source of the cDNA or gDNA that made up the material.

Trimming shortened V by 3 bases and J by 0 bases, and 16 bases separated the two germline ends. Germline V gives CDR1 SGDLS, CDR2 YYNGEE. The CDR3 has 16 amino acids. This clone has just one count. Methods used by the authors: Quantification of nucleated cells was approximated via reference gene primer amplification. Produced via immunoSEQ multiplex PCR; TCRdb's table is partial and in-frame only. V, J and clone size are those of that table, while D and trimming were read from the DNA. The sample has approximately 410,000 clones; just over 85% are singletons. The rearrangement links TRBV9 to TRBJ2-7, with D possibly matching TRBD2 (7 bases). Sequenced sample: peripheral blood. The source of this sequence is a woman in her thirties with active or convalescent COVID-19. CDR3 bases: TGTGCCAGCAGCGGGAGCAGAGGGGGGGCCTCCTACGAGCAGTACTTC. This encodes CASSGSRGGASYEQYF.